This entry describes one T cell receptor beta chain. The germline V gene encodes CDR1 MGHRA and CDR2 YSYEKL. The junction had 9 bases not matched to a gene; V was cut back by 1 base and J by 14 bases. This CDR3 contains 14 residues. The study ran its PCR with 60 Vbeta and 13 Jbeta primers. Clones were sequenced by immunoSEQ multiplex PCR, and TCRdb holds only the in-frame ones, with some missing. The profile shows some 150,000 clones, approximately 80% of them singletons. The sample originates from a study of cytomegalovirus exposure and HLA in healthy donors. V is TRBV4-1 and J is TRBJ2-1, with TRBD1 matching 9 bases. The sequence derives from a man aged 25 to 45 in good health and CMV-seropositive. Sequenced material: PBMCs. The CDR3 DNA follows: TGCGCCAGCAGCCAAGTCTCACAGGGGGCGCAAAAGTTCTTC. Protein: CASSQVSQGAQKFF.